The 10 T cell receptor beta chains below all came from one sample that was sequenced in a study of vaccination effects on CD4 cells after COVID-19. These TCRs are of unknown antigen specificity. Repertoires were generated with immunoSEQ multiplex PCR, while TCRdb's copy carries only in-frame clones and drops some. This table holds roughly 63,000 clones, roughly 80% found once. Antigen-specific CD4+ T cells were first expanded with viral peptide pools by the ViraFEST assay and only then sequenced. The culture ran for 10 days before CD4+ T cells were isolated. All participants had two doses of either the BNT162b2 or mRNA-1273 vaccine. The specimen was CD4+ T cells from PBMCs cultured with HCoV-OC43 spike peptides, collected after COVID-19 vaccination. Subset: HCoV-OC43 spike overlapping peptide pool stimulation. These receptors all come from a human donor who received a COVID-19 vaccine.

The rearrangement uses TRBV11-3 and TRBJ2-1; D assignment may be TRBD1 or TRBD2 (5 bases each). Germline V CDR1 and CDR2: SGHNT, YENEEA. This CDR3 contains 14 residues. V was shortened by 1 base and J by 9 bases, with 13 bases between the two germline ends. The CDR3 DNA reads as TGTGCCAGCAGCTTAGCTTCCGGGGCTGGTGAGCAGTTCTTC. It encodes CASSLASGAGEQFF. Full variable domain (missing parts from reference TRBV11-3 and TRBJ2-1): EAGVVQSPRYKIIEKKQPVAFWCNPISGHNTLYWYLQNLGQGPELLIRYENEEAVDDSQLPKDRFSAERLKGVDSTLKIQPAELGDSAVYLCASSLASGAGEQFFGPGTRLTVL.

The chain recombines TRBV18 with TRBJ2-5, with 8 nucleotides matching TRBD1. The germline V gene encodes CDR1 KGHSH and CDR2 LQKENI. V was pared by 5 bases and J by 5 bases, with 4 bases of the junction left unmatched. The CDR3 covers 13 residues. CDR3 sequence (DNA): TGTGCCAGCTCAGCCACAGGGGGGGAGACCCAGTACTTC. Translating it yields CASSATGGETQYF.

This sequence joins TRBV5-4 and TRBJ2-2; 8 bases line up with TRBD1. The CDR3 consists of 17 residues. Germline V gene data show CDR1 as SGHNT and CDR2 as YYREEE (reference sequence). The trim removed 4 bases at V and 5 bases at J, leaving 13 bases unmatched. This chain's CDR3 is CASSQFRGRYETGELFF. In DNA form, the CDR3 reads TGTGCCAGCAGCCAATTCAGGGGGCGATATGAGACCGGGGAGCTGTTTTTT.

This rearrangement joins TRBV5-1 to TRBJ1-2, with 8 bases identical to TRBD1. The CDR3 contains 14 residues. CDR1 is SGHRS, CDR2 YFSETQ, per germline. The J segment lost 6 bases and the V segment lost 4 bases, leaving 8 bases of the junction unmatched. CDR3 coding DNA: TGCGCCAGCAGCCGAGGGACAGGCCCCAATGGCTACACCTTC. Its translation: CASSRGTGPNGYTF.

The V and J genes are TRBV7-9 and TRBJ1-1, with TRBD1 identical over 7 bases. The CDR3 length is 14 residues. CDR1 and CDR2 from the germline V gene are SEHNR and FQNEAQ (reference sequence). Trimming cost V 5 bases and J 4 bases; bases outside gene matches: 7. The CDR3, as DNA: TGTGCCAGCAGCGTTCAGGGGGTGGGCACTGAAGCTTTCTTT. Amino acid sequence: CASSVQGVGTEAFF.

The chain uses TRBV4-1 and TRBJ2-5; D could derive from TRBD1 or TRBD2 (5 bases each). Germline values: CDR1 MGHRA, CDR2 YSYEKL. V lost 5 bases and J 2 bases, leaving 15 bases between the germline ends. This CDR3 comprises 15 residues. CDR3 nucleotides: TGCGCCAGCAGCTGGGGGAGCGTGGGTCAAGAGACCCAGTACTTC. Its translation is CASSWGSVGQETQYF.

This clone was counted a few times. The chain uses TRBV7-2 and TRBJ1-1, with D hard to call. This CDR3 spans 13 amino acids. Germline CDR1 is SGHTA and CDR2 is FQGNSA. V lost 5 bases and J lost 4, with 11 bases in between. CDR3 region: CASSLERGTEAFF. CDR3 nucleotide sequence: TGTGCCAGCAGCCTGGAACGGGGCACTGAAGCTTTCTTT. Full variable domain (missing parts from reference TRBV7-2 and TRBJ1-1): GAGVSQSPSNKVTEKGKDVELRCDPISGHTALYWYRQSLGQGLEFLIYFQGNSAPDKSGLPSDRFSAERTGGSVSTLTIQRTQQEDSAVYLCASSLERGTEAFFGQGTRLTVV.

The chain employs TRBV24-1 and TRBJ2-2; D unresolved. With 8 bases removed from V and 4 bases from J, the gap between germline ends came to 10 bases. This CDR3 region has 13 residues. Germline V gene sequence: CDR1 KGHDR, CDR2 SFDVKD. CDR3 coding DNA: TGTGCCACCAAGAGCGTGAGCACCGGGGAGCTGTTTTTT. Its protein is CATKSVSTGELFF.

V and J are TRBV6-6 and TRBJ2-3; 10 positions agree with TRBD2. The V gene's germline CDR1 is MNHNY and CDR2 SVGAGI (reference sequence). The CDR3 sequence is 18 residues long. Unmatched junction bases numbered 11, after V lost 5 bases and J lost 0 bases. The CDR3 DNA is TGTGCCAGCAGTCGGGGACTAGCGTACTCTCCTAGCACAGATACGCAGTATTTT. As protein: CASSRGLAYSPSTDTQYF.

This chain uses TRBV28 with TRBJ1-2; D is undetermined. Germline V gives CDR1 MDHEN, CDR2 SYDVKM. This CDR3 has 12 amino acids. Trimming removed 4 bases at V and 8 bases at J, with 11 bases between. Here the CDR3 DNA reads TGTGCCAGCAGTTCTGGGTCCCTGGGCTACACCTTC. It encodes CASSSGSLGYTF.